This TCR beta chain was captured in a study of immune evolution from preneoplasia to lung adenocarcinoma. Patients had resection in Japan or China between 2014 and 2017. Study conclusions and caveats: Clonality was highest in normal lung, lower in later-stage lesions apparently.

In regard to this clone: What it binds is unknown.

Looked up from germline, CDR1 is KGHSH and CDR2 is LQKENI. V lost 2 bases to trimming and J lost 7 bases; unmatched junction nucleotides: 7. The CDR3 is 14 residues long. Clones were read by immunoSEQ multiplex PCR, and TCRdb kept only the in-frame ones, dropping some. In the table there are approximately 10,000 clones, 88% of which are singletons. The chain has TRBV18 and TRBJ2-7, with 8 bases identical to TRBD1. The sample consisted of FFPE invasive lung adenocarcinoma tissue. This clonotype was obtained from a person aged 70 to 85 with invasive lung adenocarcinoma. Some clones in this sample may be carry-over from other donors' samples. CDR3 nucleotide sequence: TGTGCCAGCTCACCATCGGTGACAGGGGTTGAGCAGTACTTC. The encoded protein is CASSPSVTGVEQYF.